This T cell receptor beta chain was recorded in a study of T cell changes during pregnancy in multiple sclerosis. TCRdb's table, derived via immunoSEQ multiplex PCR, lists solely in-frame clones and lacks some. Here the sample spans tens of thousands of clones, around 93% being singletons. CDR1 is LGHNA and CDR2 is YSLEER in the germline V gene. Unmatched junction bases numbered 8, after V lost 3 bases and J lost 6 bases. The length of the CDR3 is 14 residues. The input for sequencing was peripheral blood, taken in the first trimester of pregnancy. This sequence was found in a female donor in good health, enrolled as a control in a pregnancy study. This chain connects TRBV4-3 to TRBJ2-7; 7 bases fit TRBD2. CDR3 amino acids: CASSHGGGLGEQYF. The CDR3 nucleotides are TGCGCCAGCAGCCATGGGGGAGGGTTGGGCGAGCAGTACTTC.